Presented here are 27 T cell receptor beta chains from one specimen sequenced in a study of high-grade serous ovarian cancer treatment subgroups. Using immunoSEQ multiplex PCR, the repertoire was profiled, and TCRdb retains in-frame clones only, with some absent. The profile shows 5,800 or so clones, about three fifths of them singletons. Tumor tissue was taken before any definitive surgery or chemotherapy was given. Sequenced: tumor tissue. Every receptor here comes from a human donor with high-grade serous ovarian cancer.

CDR3: CASSQDMTGGVSPLHF. The CDR3 coding sequence is TGCGCCAGCAGCCAAGACATGACAGGGGGCGTATCACCCCTCCACTTT. The rearrangement uses TRBV4-1 and TRBJ1-6; TRBD1 matches at 10 bases. Trimming took 0 bases from V and 10 from J; bases not matched to a gene: 6. The CDR3 extends over 16 amino acids. Germline V gene sequence: CDR1 MGHRA, CDR2 YSYEKL.

In this sample, this clone turned up a few times. The V gene is TRBV20-1, the J gene TRBJ1-2; D unresolved. The CDR3 sequence is 11 residues long. The germline CDR1 and CDR2 sequences are DFQATT and SNEGSKA (reference sequence). The V and J ends lost 0 bases and 9 bases respectively, with 8 bases between them. The CDR3 region has the DNA TGCAGTGCTAGAGATGAAAATAGCTACACCTTC. Translating it yields CSARDENSYTF.

Concerning this clone itself: At one boundary the junction diverges from the germline segment, which might be a read error. V usage is TRBV29-1 and J usage is TRBJ2-5; maybe TRBD2 (6 bases). Germline V lookup: CDR1 SQVTM, CDR2 ANQGSEA. This CDR3 spans 12 amino acids. The CDR3 here is CSVEDLRPPGDF. The CDR3 nucleotides read TGCAGCGTTGAAGATCTGCGGCCACCGGGGGACTTC.

Notes on this clone: This sequence is one base from a far larger clone and is likely a read error. Other DNA sequences in this sample translate to the same CDR3. CDR3 residues: CASSYRSGELFF. The CDR3 coding sequence is TGTGCCAGCAGTTATAGGAGCGGGGAGCTGTTTTTT. The chain links TRBV6-5 to TRBJ2-2; D gene uncertain. The V end was cut by 3 bases, the J end by 7 bases, with 6 bases between. Germline CDR1 and CDR2: MNHEY and SVGAGI. The CDR3 is 12 amino acids.

The chain employs TRBV18 and TRBJ1-1; D perhaps matches TRBD1 (6 bases). The CDR3 is 17 amino acids. Germline V gives CDR1 KGHSH, CDR2 LQKENI. Trimming stripped 2 bases from V and 5 bases from J, with 21 bases between. The CDR3 spells CASSPGEITGLGTEAFF. The CDR3 coding sequence is TGTGCCAGCTCACCAGGAGAAATTACAGGGCTGGGGACTGAAGCTTTCTTT.

V is TRBV5-1 and J is TRBJ1-1, with D maybe TRBD1 (5 bases). CDR1 SGHRS and CDR2 YFSETQ come from the germline V gene. There are 14 residues in the CDR3. V lost 0 bases and J 3 bases, leaving 9 bases between the germline ends. CDR3 DNA sequence: TGCGCCAGCAGCTTGGATGGGGGGTACACTGAAGCTTTCTTT. It yields the protein CASSLDGGYTEAFF.

The chain is built from TRBV30 and TRBJ2-6; D is unresolved. V was shortened by 5 bases and J by 1 base, with 15 bases between the two germline ends. The CDR3 loop spans 16 amino acids. Germline CDR1 and CDR2: GTSNPN and SVGIG (reference sequence). The CDR3 protein is CAWGVSGVSGANVLTF. The DNA for the CDR3 is TGTGCCTGGGGGGTGAGTGGAGTGTCTGGGGCCAACGTCCTGACTTTC.

This clone turned up a few times. The V gene is TRBV4-2, the J gene TRBJ1-1, with a weak D call TRBD1 (5 bases). The CDR3 loop spans 18 amino acids. The germline CDR1 and CDR2 sequences are LGHNA and YNFKEQ. Trimming removed 0 bases at V and 5 bases at J, with 22 bases between. This chain's CDR3 is CASSQESGIGGGTTEAFF. CDR3 DNA sequence: TGTGCCAGCAGCCAAGAAAGCGGCATCGGAGGCGGGACGACTGAAGCTTTCTTT.

The gene calls are TRBV7-2 and TRBJ1-4, with D possibly TRBD1 on 5 matching bases. The CDR3 length is 15 residues. Germline V CDR1 and CDR2: SGHTA, FQGNSA. Between the trimmed V and J ends, which lost 4 bases and 2 bases, there was a span of 11 bases. CDR3: CASSSQGGTNEKLFF. Here the CDR3 DNA reads TGTGCCAGCAGCTCCCAGGGCGGTACTAATGAAAAACTGTTTTTT. Full variable domain (missing parts from reference TRBV7-2 and TRBJ1-4): GAGVSQSPSNKVTEKGKDVELRCDPISGHTALYWYRQSLGQGLEFLIYFQGNSAPDKSGLPSDRFSAERTGGSVSTLTIQRTQQEDSAVYLCASSSQGGTNEKLFFGSGTQLSVL.

The V gene is TRBV5-4, the J gene TRBJ2-7; D is unclear. The CDR3 covers 13 residues. CDR1 SGHNT and CDR2 YYREEE come from the germline V gene (reference sequence). V lost 6 bases and J lost 5, with 15 bases in between. The CDR3: CASNPESSDEQYF. CDR3 bases: TGTGCCAGCAATCCAGAGAGTTCCGACGAGCAGTACTTC.

This clone is termed large. The V gene is TRBV19, the J gene TRBJ1-6, with D uncertain. There are 15 residues in the CDR3. V was cut by 6 bases and J by 9 bases, with 18 bases left in between. Per the germline V gene, CDR1 is LNHDA and CDR2 is SQIVND (reference sequence). CDR3 DNA: TGTGCCAGTAGACCCTCGGGAGTGGGGATTTCACCCCTCCACTTT. Protein: CASRPSGVGISPLHF.

The chain employs TRBV18 and TRBJ1-5; D not resolved. Trimming stripped 3 bases from V and 6 bases from J, with 18 bases between. There are 16 residues in the CDR3. CDR1 is KGHSH, CDR2 LQKENI, per germline. In DNA, the CDR3 is TGTGCCAGCTCACCCTCGGGAGGTGAGGGATTTCAGCCCCAGCATTTT. Translation: CASSPSGGEGFQPQHF.

The chain's CDR3 is CASSSTGNGYTF. The DNA for the CDR3 is TGTGCCAGCAGTTCAACAGGGAATGGCTACACCTTC. The chain is built from TRBV7-9 and TRBJ1-2; TRBD1 might be the D (6 bases). V was pared by 6 bases and J by 6 bases, with 11 bases between. The germline CDR1 and CDR2 sequences are SEHNR and FQNEAQ (reference sequence). This CDR3 region has 12 residues.

A note on this clone: This may arise from a read error, as a much more abundant clone is one base away. The gene calls are TRBV5-6 and TRBJ2-7, with D possibly being TRBD1 or TRBD2 (5 bases each). Germline loops: CDR1 SGHDT, CDR2 YYEEEE. With 3 bases removed from V and 6 bases from J, the gap between germline ends came to 13 bases. This CDR3 has 13 residues. The CDR3 loop reads CASSSGTRLEQYF. The CDR3 nucleotides are TGTGCCAGCAGCTCGGGGACGCGCCTCGAGCAGTACTTC.

V gene TRBV5-1 combines with J gene TRBJ2-3; tentative D call: TRBD2 (5 bases). The germline V and J ends were trimmed by 4 bases and 6 bases, with 12 bases remaining between them. The CDR3 is 13 amino acids. The germline CDR1 and CDR2 sequences are SGHRS and YFSETQ. The CDR3 protein is CASSMDSSDTQYF. As DNA, the CDR3 is TGCGCCAGCAGCATGGACTCCTCCGATACGCAGTATTTT.

This chain uses TRBV5-4 with TRBJ1-1, with D unresolved. CDR1 and CDR2 (germline): SGHNT, YYREEE (reference sequence). The V gene lost 4 bases and the J gene lost 0 bases, with 7 bases spanning the gap. The CDR3 is made up of 13 amino acids. For the CDR3, the DNA is TGTGCCAGCAGCCCACGGGTGAACACTGAAGCTTTCTTT. Protein product: CASSPRVNTEAFF.

This sequence joins TRBV6-6 and TRBJ1-1; D remains ambiguous. Germline V gene data show CDR1 as MNHNY and CDR2 as SVGAGI (reference sequence). The CDR3 is made up of 12 amino acids. V was clipped by 2 bases and J by 0 bases, with 1 base between them. The CDR3 spells CASSYMNTEAFF. CDR3 nucleotides: TGTGCCAGCAGTTACATGAACACTGAAGCTTTCTTT.

The rearrangement uses TRBV18 and TRBJ1-2, with D maybe TRBD1 (6 bases). The germline V gene encodes CDR1 KGHSH and CDR2 LQKENI. Trimming stripped 3 bases from V and 1 base from J, with 18 bases between. The CDR3 is 17 amino acids. CDR3 loop: CASSPPPTGIGNYGYTF. CDR3 DNA: TGTGCCAGCTCACCCCCCCCAACAGGGATCGGTAACTATGGCTACACCTTC.

The rearrangement uses TRBV29-1 and TRBJ2-4; D is unresolved. This CDR3 has 12 amino acids. V dropped 0 bases and J dropped 7 bases, with 7 bases sitting between them. Germline V gene sequence: CDR1 SQVTM, CDR2 ANQGSEA. CDR3 coding DNA: TGCAGCGTTGAAGATTCCCCCAACATTCAGTACTTC. Translated: CSVEDSPNIQYF.

The rearrangement joins TRBV7-8 to TRBJ1-5; D is ambiguous. In germline, CDR1 is SGHVS, CDR2 FQNEAQ. Trimming removed 1 base from V and 4 bases from J, with 23 bases in between. The CDR3 is 19 amino acids. CDR3 nucleotides: TGTGCCAGCAGCTTAGACTCGTTTGGGCAGCTTCGTAATAATCAGCCCCAGCATTTT. Translation gives CASSLDSFGQLRNNQPQHF.

The chain joins TRBV27 to TRBJ1-1; 8 bases align to TRBD1. CDR1 and CDR2 (germline): MNHEY, SMNVEV (reference sequence). V dropped 2 bases and J dropped 2; count of bases not matched to a gene: 7. CDR3 length: 16 residues. In nucleotides, the CDR3 is TGTGCCAGCAGTTTAGGACAGGGAGGCCTAAACACTGAAGCTTTCTTT. As protein: CASSLGQGGLNTEAFF.

The V gene is TRBV2, the J gene TRBJ1-1; no clear D. In germline, CDR1 is SNHLY, CDR2 FYNNEI. V shed 4 bases and J shed 6 bases, with 21 bases lying between them. The CDR3 is 16 amino acids. The CDR3 is CASSGLIQTTGAEAFF. The DNA for the CDR3 is TGTGCCAGCAGTGGCCTCATCCAAACTACCGGCGCTGAAGCTTTCTTT. The full variable domain, completed using reference TRBV2 and TRBJ1-1, is EPEVTQTPSHQVTQMGQEVILRCVPISNHLYFYWYRQILGQKVEFLVSFYNNEISEKSEIFDDQFSVERPDGSNFTLKIRSTKLEDSAMYFCASSGLIQTTGAEAFFGQGTRLTVV.

The genes are TRBV10-3 and TRBJ2-1; TRBD2 matches 7 bases. V lost 7 bases and J lost 5; bases outside the gene matches: 5. This CDR3 has 13 residues. CDR1 ENHRY and CDR2 SYGVKD come from the germline V gene. Here the CDR3 DNA reads TGTGCCATCAATACGGCGGGGGACAATGAGCAGTTCTTC. It yields the protein CAINTAGDNEQFF.

Of note for this clone: One end of the junction fails to match germline, which may point to a read error. The V call is TRBV5-4, the J call TRBJ1-2; perhaps TRBD1 as D (5 bases). Looked up from germline, CDR1 is SGHNT and CDR2 is YYREEE (reference sequence). The CDR3 spans 13 residues. The CDR3 DNA is TGTGCCAGCAGCTTGGGAGGACAAGAGCGGGTGTACTTC. It encodes CASSLGGQERVYF.

V gene TRBV28 combines with J gene TRBJ2-4; weak D call: TRBD2 (5 bases). The CDR3 sequence is 14 residues long. Germline CDR1 MDHEN, CDR2 SYDVKM. V was cut by 5 bases and J by 2 bases, with 10 bases left in between. The CDR3 is CASSPPGTKNIQYF. The CDR3 coding sequence is TGTGCCAGCAGTCCCCCGGGGACCAAAAACATTCAGTACTTC.

The chain uses TRBV28 and TRBJ2-3; 7 nucleotides align to TRBD2. V shed 5 bases and J 0 bases; nucleotides not matched to a gene: 14. From germline, CDR1 is MDHEN and CDR2 SYDVKM. The CDR3 is made up of 18 amino acids. The CDR3 here is CASSPPHQSGASTDTQYF. CDR3 DNA sequence: TGTGCCAGCAGTCCCCCACACCAAAGCGGGGCCAGCACAGATACGCAGTATTTT.

This clone was observed a few times. The J gene is TRBJ2-3, the V gene TRBV23-1, with D possibly matching TRBD2 (7 bases). TRBV23-1 is an open reading frame, and its role is uncertain. Deletions cut 7 bases from V and 2 bases from J, with 13 bases between. CDR3 length: 14 amino acids. CDR3 sequence: CASIGGGFTDTQYF. The DNA of the CDR3 is TGCGCCAGCATAGGGGGGGGGTTCACAGATACGCAGTATTTT.